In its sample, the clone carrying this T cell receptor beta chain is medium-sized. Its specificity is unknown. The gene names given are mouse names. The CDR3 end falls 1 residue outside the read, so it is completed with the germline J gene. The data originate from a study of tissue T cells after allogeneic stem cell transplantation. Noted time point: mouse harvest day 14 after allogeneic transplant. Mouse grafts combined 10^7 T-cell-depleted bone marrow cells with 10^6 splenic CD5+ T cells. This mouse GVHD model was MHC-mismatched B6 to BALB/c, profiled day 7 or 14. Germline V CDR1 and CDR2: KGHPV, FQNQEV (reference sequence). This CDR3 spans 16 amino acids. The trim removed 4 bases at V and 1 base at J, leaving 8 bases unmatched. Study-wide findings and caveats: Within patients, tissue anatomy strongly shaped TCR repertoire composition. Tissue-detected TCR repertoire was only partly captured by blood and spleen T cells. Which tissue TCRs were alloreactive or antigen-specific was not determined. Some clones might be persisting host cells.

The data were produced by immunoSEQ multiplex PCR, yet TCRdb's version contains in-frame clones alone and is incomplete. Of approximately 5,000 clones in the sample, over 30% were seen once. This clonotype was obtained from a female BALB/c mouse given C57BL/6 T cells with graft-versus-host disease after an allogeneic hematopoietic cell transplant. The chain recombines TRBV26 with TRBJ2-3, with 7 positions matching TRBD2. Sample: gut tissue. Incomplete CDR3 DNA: TGTGCCAGCAGTCCCCGACATACTGGGGGTGCAGAAACGCTGTAT. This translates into CASSPRHTGGAETLY. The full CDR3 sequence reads CASSPRHTGGAETLYF.